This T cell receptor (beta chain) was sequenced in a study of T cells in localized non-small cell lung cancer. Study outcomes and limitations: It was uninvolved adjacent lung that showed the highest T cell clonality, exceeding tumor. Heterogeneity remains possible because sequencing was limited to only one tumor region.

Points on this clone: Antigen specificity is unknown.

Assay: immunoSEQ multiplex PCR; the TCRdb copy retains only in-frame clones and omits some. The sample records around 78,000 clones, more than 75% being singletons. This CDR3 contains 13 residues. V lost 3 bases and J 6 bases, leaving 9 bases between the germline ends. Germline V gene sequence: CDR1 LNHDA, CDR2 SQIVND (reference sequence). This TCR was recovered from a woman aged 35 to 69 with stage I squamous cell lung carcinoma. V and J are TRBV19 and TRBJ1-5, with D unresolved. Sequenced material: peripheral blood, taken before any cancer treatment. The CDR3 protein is CASSMSGGQPQHF. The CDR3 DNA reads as TGTGCCAGTAGTATGTCAGGCGGTCAGCCCCAGCATTTT.